The 8 T cell receptor beta chains below come from one sample, sequenced in a study of blood T cell repertoires in COVID-19. Sequencing was performed with immunoSEQ multiplex PCR; in TCRdb, only in-frame clones are kept and a portion is missing. The sample includes around 150,000 clones, roughly 84% of them seen just once. Sample: peripheral blood. The receptors originated from a man younger than 45 with COVID-19, enrolled during active disease.

In this sample, this clone turned up once. V usage is TRBV10-2 and J usage is TRBJ1-2; 7 bases are shared with TRBD1. From germline, CDR1 is WSHSY and CDR2 SAAADI. There are 16 residues in the CDR3. V lost 8 bases to trimming and J lost 1 base; unmatched junction nucleotides: 13. The CDR3 DNA follows: TGCGCCAGCCTGATGGGAGGAAGGGGGCATAACTATGGCTACACCTTC. Translating gives CASLMGGRGHNYGYTF.

This sequence joins TRBV5-6 and TRBJ1-3; D unresolved. Germline loops: CDR1 SGHDT, CDR2 YYEEEE. The CDR3 spans 15 residues. V shed 4 bases and J shed 0 bases, with 11 bases lying between them. CDR3 in DNA: TGTGCCAGCAGCCAAGCTCTCGGCTCTGGAAACACCATATATTTT. Its protein is CASSQALGSGNTIYF.

The chain joins TRBV5-4 to TRBJ2-3; 8 nucleotides agree with TRBD1. The CDR3 has 15 residues. Germline CDR1 is SGHNT and CDR2 is YYREEE (reference sequence). V trimming: 5 bases; J trimming: 6 bases; junction bases outside the gene matches: 11. The CDR3 reads CASRTFQGAEDTQYF. As DNA, the CDR3 is TGTGCCAGCAGAACGTTCCAGGGGGCAGAGGATACGCAGTATTTT.

The chain couples TRBV21-1 to TRBJ2-1; the listed D gene, TRBD1, was not tested against the DNA. TRBV21-1 has pseudogene status. The CDR3 is made up of 22 amino acids. CDR3 DNA sequence: TGTGCCAGCCGGAAACGGGGTTGCGGACAGGGACATCCCACGGACCCCTACAATGAGCAGTTCTTC. Translation: CASRKRGCGQGHPTDPYNEQFF.

The chain has TRBV5-8 and TRBJ1-5; a possible D gene is TRBD1 (5 bases). Germline loops: CDR1 SGHTS, CDR2 YDEGEE. The CDR3 contains 16 residues. The ends were cut back, 3 bases at V and 2 bases at J, with 15 bases in the middle. CDR3 region: CASSSNTGPGNQPQHF. The CDR3 DNA sequence: TGTGCCAGCAGCTCCAATACAGGACCCGGCAATCAGCCCCAGCATTTT.

This chain links TRBV9 with TRBJ2-7; TRBD1 aligns across 7 bases. Germline V gene lookup returns CDR1 SGDLS and CDR2 YYNGEE. The CDR3 is 14 amino acids. The V segment lost 0 bases and the J segment 2 bases; nucleotides outside the gene matches: 2. CDR3 protein: CASSVGGTAYEQYF. The DNA for the CDR3 is TGTGCCAGCAGCGTAGGGGGGACAGCCTACGAGCAGTACTTC.

V is TRBV24-1 and J is TRBJ1-1; the match to TRBD1 covers 10 bases. Per germline, CDR1 KGHDR and CDR2 SFDVKD. Trimming took 5 bases from V and 2 from J; bases not matched to a gene: 7. The CDR3 extends over 16 amino acids. The CDR3 region has the DNA TGTGCCACCAGTGGGGGACAGGGGAAGGGTAACACTGAAGCTTTCTTT. Amino acid sequence: CATSGGQGKGNTEAFF.

V and J are TRBV4-1 and TRBJ2-2; D may be TRBD1 (6 bases). Per germline, CDR1 MGHRA and CDR2 YSYEKL. With 5 bases removed from V and 7 bases from J, the gap between germline ends came to 20 bases. CDR3 length: 16 residues. Here the CDR3 DNA reads TGCGCCAGCAGCAGTCGGGAAGCAGGGGCGGTCGGGGAGCTGTTTTTT. As protein: CASSSREAGAVGELFF.